This entry features one T cell receptor (beta chain) sequence. In the original workflow: Reference gene primer amplification gave estimated nucleated cell counts. Method: immunoSEQ multiplex PCR; TCRdb's copy keeps in-frame clones and lacks some. V and J calls and clone size are given by that table; D and trimming were obtained from the DNA. Here the sample spans roughly 130,000 clones, around 83% being singletons. This sample was included in a study of blood T cell repertoires in COVID-19. Which cohort a participant joined came from the clinical history participants gave. The germline CDR1 and CDR2 sequences are SQVTM and ANQGSEA. CDR3 length: 12 residues. V lost 7 bases and J 2 bases, leaving 11 bases between the germline ends.

This receptor was obtained from a man between 50 and 59 years old who had recovered from COVID-19. The V call is TRBV29-1, the J call TRBJ1-1; TRBD1 might be the D (5 bases). Sequencing input: PBMCs or T cells enriched from blood (not recorded which). CDR3 in DNA: TGCAGCGCTGGACACTTTAACACTGAAGCTTTCTTT. It translates to CSAGHFNTEAFF.